These 17 T cell receptor beta chains were all obtained from the same sample, sequenced in a study of blood T cell repertoires in COVID-19. The data were produced by immunoSEQ multiplex PCR, yet TCRdb's version contains in-frame clones alone and is incomplete. The sample consists of 310,000 or so clones, 88% of them appearing once. The sequencing input was peripheral blood. The receptors here all came from a woman between 50 and 59 years old with active or convalescent COVID-19.

The rearrangement links TRBV5-3 to TRBJ2-7; TRBD2 matches 11 bases. TRBV5-3 has ORF status, its function being uncertain. J lost 2 bases, V lost 4 bases, and 5 bases had no gene match. The CDR3 covers 15 residues. The DNA of the CDR3 is TGTGCCAGAAGCCGAACTAGCGGGAGTCCCTACGAGCAGTACTTC. It codes for CARSRTSGSPYEQYF.

The genes are TRBV7-8 and TRBJ2-1; D is possibly TRBD1 (6 bases). The ends were cut back, 5 bases at V and 4 bases at J, with 9 bases in the middle. Germline CDR1 is SGHVS and CDR2 is FQNEAQ. There are 13 residues in the CDR3. CDR3 bases: TGTGCCAGCAGCGTACAGGGTTACAATGAGCAGTTCTTC. Translation: CASSVQGYNEQFF. The variable domain in full, with the rest retrieved from reference TRBV7-8 and TRBJ2-1, is GAGVSQSPRYKVAKRGQDVALRCDPISGHVSLFWYQQALGQGPEFLTYFQNEAQLDKSGLPSDRFFAERPEGSVSTLKIQRTQQEDSAVYLCASSVQGYNEQFFGPGTRLTVL.

This chain uses TRBV5-4 with TRBJ2-7; 7 bases are a match to TRBD2. The CDR3 is 15 amino acids. The J segment lost 7 bases and the V segment lost 3 bases, leaving 13 bases of the junction unmatched. From germline, CDR1 is SGHNT and CDR2 YYREEE (reference sequence). CDR3 protein: CASSSYGRLMGEQYF. The CDR3 DNA is TGTGCCAGCAGCTCTTACGGGAGGTTGATGGGAGAGCAGTACTTC.

The V call is TRBV6-6, the J call TRBJ2-7; possible D gene TRBD2, 6 bases. There are 15 residues in the CDR3. V shed 11 bases and J shed 5 bases, with 25 bases lying between them. CDR1 and CDR2 from the germline V gene are MNHNY and SVGAGI (reference sequence). CDR3: CAADPGGKEGNEQYF. The CDR3 region has the DNA TGTGCCGCCGATCCCGGCGGGAAGGAGGGAAACGAGCAGTACTTC.

The chain carries TRBV30 and TRBJ1-2, with D perhaps TRBD1 (6 bases). Germline V CDR1 and CDR2: GTSNPN, SVGIG (reference sequence). Deletions cut 3 bases from V and 4 bases from J, with 15 bases between. This CDR3 has 14 residues. This CDR3 reads CAWRTLGGSYGYTF. The CDR3 coding sequence is TGTGCCTGGAGGACCCTAGGGGGATCCTATGGCTACACCTTC.

This rearrangement joins TRBV7-3 to TRBJ2-5; D unresolved. CDR3 length equals 13 residues. From germline, CDR1 is SGHTA and CDR2 FQGTGA. Deletions cut 5 bases from V and 5 bases from J, with 12 bases between. CDR3 DNA: TGTGCCAGCAGCGAACGACATCGGGAGACCCAGTACTTC. It encodes CASSERHRETQYF.

CDR3 residues: CASRLGDTQYF. CDR3 coding DNA: TGTGCCAGCAGACTAGGAGATACGCAGTATTTT. The genes are TRBV6-5 and TRBJ2-3, with D perhaps TRBD2 (5 bases). The length of the CDR3 is 11 residues. Germline V lookup: CDR1 MNHEY, CDR2 SVGAGI. The V end lost 6 bases, the J end lost 5 bases, and 6 bases lay between the germline ends.

V usage is TRBV3-1 (or the pseudogene TRBV3-2) and J usage is TRBJ1-5; D ambiguous. CDR1 and CDR2 (germline): LGHDT, YNNKEL (reference sequence). V lost 10 bases to trimming and J lost 2 bases, with 12 bases between them. The CDR3 covers 13 residues. Here the CDR3 DNA reads TGTGCCATGGGGTGGAGGCGCAATCAGCCCCAGCATTTT. Translation gives CAMGWRRNQPQHF.

About this clone: Other DNA sequences of this sample code for an identical CDR3. The J gene is TRBJ1-5, the V gene TRBV18; 10 nucleotides align to TRBD1. The CDR3 is made up of 15 amino acids. CDR1 and CDR2 (germline): KGHSH, LQKENI. Germline trimming cut 3 bases from V and 2 bases from J; bases unmatched to any gene: 1. CDR3 coding DNA: TGTGCCAGCTCACCTGGGACAGGGGGCAATCAGCCCCAGCATTTT. Translating gives CASSPGTGGNQPQHF.

The rearrangement links TRBV6-6 to TRBJ1-4; TRBD1 aligns across 8 bases. Per germline, CDR1 MNHNY and CDR2 SVGAGI (reference sequence). The CDR3 consists of 15 residues. Losses at the gene ends were 3 bases for V and 8 bases for J; bases not matched to a gene: 8. CDR3 amino acids: CASSYVGQGSEKLFF. The CDR3 DNA sequence: TGTGCCAGCAGTTATGTTGGACAGGGTAGCGAAAAACTGTTTTTT.

The gene calls are TRBV5-1 and TRBJ2-3, with 9 bases matching TRBD2. V was pared by 4 bases and J by 1 base, with 7 bases of the junction left unmatched. The germline V gene has CDR1 SGHRS and CDR2 YFSETQ. This CDR3 is 16 amino acids long. This chain's CDR3 is CASSTGLAPRTDTQYF. Written as DNA, the CDR3 is TGCGCCAGCAGCACCGGACTAGCGCCCCGCACAGATACGCAGTATTTT.

This chain connects TRBV11-3 to TRBJ2-7, with a possible D match to TRBD2 (6 bases). Trimming shortened V by 4 bases and J by 5 bases, and 12 bases separated the two germline ends. Looked up from germline, CDR1 is SGHNT and CDR2 is YENEEA. The CDR3 contains 13 residues. The CDR3 sequence: CASSSGGPDEQYF. Here the CDR3 DNA reads TGTGCCAGCAGCTCCGGGGGACCCGACGAGCAGTACTTC. The full variable domain, completed using reference TRBV11-3 and TRBJ2-7, is EAGVVQSPRYKIIEKKQPVAFWCNPISGHNTLYWYLQNLGQGPELLIRYENEEAVDDSQLPKDRFSAERLKGVDSTLKIQPAELGDSAVYLCASSSGGPDEQYFGPGTRLTVT.

The gene calls are TRBV6-2 or TRBV6-3 and TRBJ1-2; the D gene is possibly TRBD1 (6 bases). This CDR3 spans 15 amino acids. The V gene's germline CDR1 is MNHEY and CDR2 SVGEGT. Between the trimmed V and J ends, which lost 6 bases and 6 bases, there was a span of 20 bases. The CDR3 bases are TGTGCCAGCAGCCCTGGGGGGGCCCGTCAGAATGGCTACACCTTC. As protein: CASSPGGARQNGYTF.

The J gene is TRBJ2-7, the V gene TRBV27; TRBD2 agrees at 7 bases. Germline V gene sequence: CDR1 MNHEY, CDR2 SMNVEV (reference sequence). CDR3 length: 17 residues. V dropped 2 bases and J dropped 4; count of bases not matched to a gene: 14. CDR3 protein: CASSLAVATTSRYEQYF. CDR3 in DNA: TGTGCCAGCAGTTTAGCCGTTGCGACGACTAGCAGATACGAGCAGTACTTC.

The chain is built from TRBV18 and TRBJ2-7, with D perhaps matching TRBD2 (5 bases). This CDR3 spans 17 amino acids. Trimming took 0 bases from V and 2 from J, leaving 17 bases between them. Germline CDR1 and CDR2: KGHSH and LQKENI. Written as DNA, the CDR3 is TGTGCCAGCTCACCACCGTGGTCCCGGGAAAGACCCTACGAGCAGTACTTC. As protein: CASSPPWSRERPYEQYF.

The rearrangement joins TRBV7-3 to TRBJ2-1; 10 bases align to TRBD1. The CDR3 has 16 amino acids. Trimming took 2 bases from V and 8 from J; bases not matched to a gene: 9. The germline CDR1 and CDR2 sequences are SGHTA and FQGTGA. The CDR3 protein is CASSLGLTGGMDEQFF. CDR3 sequence (DNA): TGTGCCAGCAGCTTAGGCCTGACAGGGGGCATGGATGAGCAGTTCTTC.

This chain uses TRBV7-2 with TRBJ2-7; D perhaps matches TRBD2 (6 bases). The CDR3 loop spans 15 amino acids. The V and J ends lost 0 bases and 3 bases respectively, with 12 bases between them. Germline lookup yields CDR1 SGHTA and CDR2 FQGNSA. CDR3 sequence: CASSLAGEALYEQYF. The CDR3, as DNA: TGTGCCAGCAGCTTAGCCGGGGAGGCCCTCTACGAGCAGTACTTC.